This T cell receptor beta chain was sequenced during a study of STAT5B mutations in CD4+ large granular lymphocyte leukemia. As for the study in general: Among healthy controls, a particular HLA allele went with more CDR3 'QG' motifs.

Findings and caveats of the study: Top patient clones used TRBV06 genes more often: 8/27 versus 2/35 in controls. Without HLA matching, higher CD4+ than CD8+ T-LGLL clonality could reflect small sample size.

Per germline, CDR1 SGHRS and CDR2 YFSETQ. V shed 4 bases and J 2 bases; nucleotides not matched to a gene: 4. The CDR3 length is 15 residues. The survey-level immunoSEQ assay was used. Measured with immunoSEQ multiplex PCR; TCRdb has only the in-frame clones, and not every one. The sample holds under 50,000 clones; 80% to 85% are singletons and the top ten take 0.35% to 0.4%. With regard to this clone: Its specificity is not known.

V and J are TRBV5-1 and TRBJ1-3; 9 bases are a match to TRBD1. What was sequenced was CD4+ T cells from blood buffy coats. This sequence originates from a human donor in good health. CDR3 loop: CASSLGTGPGNTIYF. In nucleotides, the CDR3 is TGCGCCAGCAGCCTCGGGACAGGGCCTGGAAACACCATATATTTT.